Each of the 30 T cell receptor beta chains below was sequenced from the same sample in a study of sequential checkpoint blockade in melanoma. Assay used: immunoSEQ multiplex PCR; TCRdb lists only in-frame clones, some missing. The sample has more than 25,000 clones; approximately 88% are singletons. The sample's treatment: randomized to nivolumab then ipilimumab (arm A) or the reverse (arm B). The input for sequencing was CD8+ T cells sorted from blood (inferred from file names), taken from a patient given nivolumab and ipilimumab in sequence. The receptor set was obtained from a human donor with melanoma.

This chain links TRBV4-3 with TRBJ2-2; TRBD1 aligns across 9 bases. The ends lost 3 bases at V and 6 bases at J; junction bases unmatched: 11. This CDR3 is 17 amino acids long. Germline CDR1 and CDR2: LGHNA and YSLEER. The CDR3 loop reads CASSHSRDRVDAGELFF. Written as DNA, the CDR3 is TGCGCCAGCAGCCACTCGCGGGACAGGGTAGACGCCGGGGAGCTGTTTTTT.

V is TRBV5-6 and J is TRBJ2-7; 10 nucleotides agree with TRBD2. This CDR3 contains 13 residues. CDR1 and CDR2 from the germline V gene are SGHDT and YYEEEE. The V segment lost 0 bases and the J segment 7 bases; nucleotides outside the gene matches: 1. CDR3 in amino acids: CASSLGLAGEQYF. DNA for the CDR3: TGTGCCAGCAGCTTGGGACTAGCGGGTGAGCAGTACTTC.

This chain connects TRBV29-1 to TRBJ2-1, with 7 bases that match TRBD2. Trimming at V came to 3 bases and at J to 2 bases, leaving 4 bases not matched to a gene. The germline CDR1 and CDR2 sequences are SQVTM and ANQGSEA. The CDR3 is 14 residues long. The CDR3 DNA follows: TGCAGCGTTGAGGGGGGGGTGGCCTACAATGAGCAGTTCTTC. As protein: CSVEGGVAYNEQFF.

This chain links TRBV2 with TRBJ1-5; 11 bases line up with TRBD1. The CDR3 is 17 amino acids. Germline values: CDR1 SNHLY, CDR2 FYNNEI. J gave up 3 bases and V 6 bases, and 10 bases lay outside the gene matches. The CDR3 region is CASRMDRGHLVNQPQHF. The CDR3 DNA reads TGTGCCAGCAGGATGGACAGGGGGCACTTGGTCAATCAGCCCCAGCATTTT.

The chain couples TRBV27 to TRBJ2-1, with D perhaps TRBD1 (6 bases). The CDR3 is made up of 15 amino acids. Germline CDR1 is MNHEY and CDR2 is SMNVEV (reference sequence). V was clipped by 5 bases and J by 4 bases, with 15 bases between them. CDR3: CASSPIGTPYNEQFF. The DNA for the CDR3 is TGTGCCAGCAGTCCCATAGGGACACCTTACAATGAGCAGTTCTTC.

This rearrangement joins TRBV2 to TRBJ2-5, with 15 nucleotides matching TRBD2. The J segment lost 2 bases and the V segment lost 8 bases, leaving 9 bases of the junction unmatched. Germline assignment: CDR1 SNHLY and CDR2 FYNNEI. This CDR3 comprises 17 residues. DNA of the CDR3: TGTGCCAGCGGGCAGCCAGGGACTAGCGGGGGGCAAGAGACCCAGTACTTC. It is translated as CASGQPGTSGGQETQYF.

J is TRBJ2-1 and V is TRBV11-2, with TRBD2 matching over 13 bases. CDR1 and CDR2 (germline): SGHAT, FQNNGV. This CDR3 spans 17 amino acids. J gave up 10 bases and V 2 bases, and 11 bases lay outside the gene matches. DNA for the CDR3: TGTGCCAGCAGCTTAAGGGGACTGGGACTAGCGGGGAACGAGCAGTTCTTC. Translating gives CASSLRGLGLAGNEQFF.

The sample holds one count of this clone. The CDR3 region is CASLVKNTEAFF. For the CDR3, the DNA is TGTGCCAGCCTCGTTAAGAACACTGAAGCTTTCTTT. The V call is TRBV6-1, the J call TRBJ1-1; D gene ambiguous. V was clipped by 8 bases and J by 1 base, with 8 bases between them. This CDR3 is 12 amino acids long. Germline V gene sequence: CDR1 MNHNS, CDR2 SASEGT.

The CDR3 DNA reads TGTGCCAGCAGCCAAGGGCTAGCCGCCGGGGAGCTGTTTTTT. It encodes CASSQGLAAGELFF. This chain uses TRBV7-6 with TRBJ2-2, with a tentative D call TRBD2 (5 bases). Germline loops: CDR1 SGHVS, CDR2 FNYEAQ. Trimming took off 5 bases at V and 6 bases at J, with 13 bases between the two ends. The CDR3 is 14 amino acids.

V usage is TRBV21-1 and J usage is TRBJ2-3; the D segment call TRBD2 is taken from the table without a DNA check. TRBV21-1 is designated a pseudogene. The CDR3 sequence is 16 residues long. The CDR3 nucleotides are TGTGCCAGCGGCAAGTATAGGCGGGGGGGCACAGATACGCAGTATTTT. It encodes CASGKYRRGGTDTQYF.

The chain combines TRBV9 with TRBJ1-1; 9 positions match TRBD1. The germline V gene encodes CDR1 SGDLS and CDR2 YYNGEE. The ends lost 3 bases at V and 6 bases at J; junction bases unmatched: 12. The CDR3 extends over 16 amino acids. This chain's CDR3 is CASSAQTTGGPPEAFF. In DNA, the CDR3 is TGTGCCAGCAGCGCCCAGACGACAGGGGGACCCCCTGAAGCTTTCTTT. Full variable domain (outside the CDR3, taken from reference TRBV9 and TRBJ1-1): DSGVTQTPKHLITATGQRVTLRCSPRSGDLSVYWYQQSLDQGLQFLIQYYNGEERAKGNILERFSAQQFPDLHSELNLSSLELGDSALYFCASSAQTTGGPPEAFFGQGTRLTVV.

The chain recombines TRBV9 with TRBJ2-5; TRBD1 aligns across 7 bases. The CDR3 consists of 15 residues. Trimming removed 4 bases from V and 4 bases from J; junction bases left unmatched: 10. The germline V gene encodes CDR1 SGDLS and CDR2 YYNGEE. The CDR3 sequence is CASSLEGALGETQYF. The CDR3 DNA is TGTGCCAGCAGCCTAGAGGGGGCACTAGGAGAGACCCAGTACTTC.

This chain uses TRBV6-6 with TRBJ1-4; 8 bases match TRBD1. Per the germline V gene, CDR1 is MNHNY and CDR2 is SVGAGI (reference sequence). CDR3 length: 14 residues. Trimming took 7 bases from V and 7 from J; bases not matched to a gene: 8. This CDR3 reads CASNQGALGEKLFF. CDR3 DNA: TGTGCCAGCAACCAGGGGGCACTTGGTGAAAAACTGTTTTTT.

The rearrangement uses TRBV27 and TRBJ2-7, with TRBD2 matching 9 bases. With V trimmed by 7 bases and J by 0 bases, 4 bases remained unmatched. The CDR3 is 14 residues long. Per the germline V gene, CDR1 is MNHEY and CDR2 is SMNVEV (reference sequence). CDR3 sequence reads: CASMLAGASYEQYF. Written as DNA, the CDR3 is TGTGCCAGCATGTTAGCGGGGGCCTCCTACGAGCAGTACTTC.

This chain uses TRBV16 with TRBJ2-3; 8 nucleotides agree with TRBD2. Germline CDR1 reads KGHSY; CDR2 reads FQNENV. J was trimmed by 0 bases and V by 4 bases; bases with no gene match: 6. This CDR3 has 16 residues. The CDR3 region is CASSLYAGGSTDTQYF. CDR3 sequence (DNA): TGTGCCAGCAGCCTCTACGCGGGGGGTAGCACAGATACGCAGTATTTT.

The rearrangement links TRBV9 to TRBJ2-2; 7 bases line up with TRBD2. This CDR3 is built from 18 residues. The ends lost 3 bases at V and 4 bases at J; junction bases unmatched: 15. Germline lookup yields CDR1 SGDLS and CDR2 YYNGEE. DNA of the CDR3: TGTGCCAGCAGCGGCATACCGTCTGCGGGAGTAGGCACCGGGGAGCTGTTTTTT. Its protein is CASSGIPSAGVGTGELFF.

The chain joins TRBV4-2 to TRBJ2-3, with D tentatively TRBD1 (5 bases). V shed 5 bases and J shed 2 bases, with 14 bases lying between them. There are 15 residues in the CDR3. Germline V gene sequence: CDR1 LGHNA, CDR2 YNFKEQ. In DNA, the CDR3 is TGTGCCAGCAGCTCCTCGGCAGGGAACACAGATACGCAGTATTTT. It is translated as CASSSSAGNTDTQYF.

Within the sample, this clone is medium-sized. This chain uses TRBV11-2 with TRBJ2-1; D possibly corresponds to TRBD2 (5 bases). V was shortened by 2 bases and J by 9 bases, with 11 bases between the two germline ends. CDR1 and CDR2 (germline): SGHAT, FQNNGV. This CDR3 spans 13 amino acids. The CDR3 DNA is TGTGCCAGCAGCTTATGGAGGTATGGTGAGCAGTTCTTC. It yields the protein CASSLWRYGEQFF.

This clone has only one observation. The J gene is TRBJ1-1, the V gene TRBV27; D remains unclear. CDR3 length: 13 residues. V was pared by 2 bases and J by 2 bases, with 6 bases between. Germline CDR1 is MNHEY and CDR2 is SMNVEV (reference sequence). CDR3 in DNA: TGTGCCAGCAGTTTAGGGCCTAACACTGAAGCTTTCTTT. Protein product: CASSLGPNTEAFF.

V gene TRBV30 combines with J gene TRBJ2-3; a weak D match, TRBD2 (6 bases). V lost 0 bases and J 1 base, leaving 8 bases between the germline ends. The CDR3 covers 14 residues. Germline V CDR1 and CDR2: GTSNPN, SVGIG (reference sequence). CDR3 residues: CAWSVGTRTDTQYF. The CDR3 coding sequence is TGTGCCTGGAGTGTTGGGACTCGCACAGATACGCAGTATTTT.

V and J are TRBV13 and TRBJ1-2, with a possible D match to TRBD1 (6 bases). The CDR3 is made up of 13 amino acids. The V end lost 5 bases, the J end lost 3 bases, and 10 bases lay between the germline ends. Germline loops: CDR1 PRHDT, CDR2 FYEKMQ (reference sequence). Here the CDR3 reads CASSPQGHYGYTF. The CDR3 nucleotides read TGTGCCAGCAGCCCCCAGGGGCACTATGGCTACACCTTC.

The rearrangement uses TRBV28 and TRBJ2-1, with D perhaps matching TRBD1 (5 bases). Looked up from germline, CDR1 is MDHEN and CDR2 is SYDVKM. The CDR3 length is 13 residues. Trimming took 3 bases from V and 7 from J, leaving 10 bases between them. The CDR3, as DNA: TGTGCCAGCAGTTTTGGGGCGCATAATGAGCAGTTCTTC. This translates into CASSFGAHNEQFF.

The CDR3 reads CASSLWGEQYV. The CDR3 DNA reads TGTGCCAGCAGCTTGTGGGGCGAGCAGTACGTC. The chain uses TRBV5-6 and TRBJ2-7; D not certain. The germline V gene has CDR1 SGHDT and CDR2 YYEEEE. This CDR3 comprises 11 residues. Trimming removed 1 base at V and 6 bases at J, with 5 bases between.

Written as DNA, the CDR3 is TGTGCCAGCAGCTTACGGCCTAGTTCCGTGAATGAGCAGTTCTTC. The encoded protein is CASSLRPSSVNEQFF. The chain carries TRBV7-8 and TRBJ2-1; D not resolved. The CDR3 loop spans 15 amino acids. The germline V and J ends were trimmed by 2 bases and 7 bases, with 15 bases remaining between them. Germline-derived CDR1 and CDR2 are SGHVS and FQNEAQ. The full variable domain, rest sourced from reference TRBV7-8 and TRBJ2-1, is GAGVSQSPRYKVAKRGQDVALRCDPISGHVSLFWYQQALGQGPEFLTYFQNEAQLDKSGLPSDRFFAERPEGSVSTLKIQRTQQEDSAVYLCASSLRPSSVNEQFFGPGTRLTVL.

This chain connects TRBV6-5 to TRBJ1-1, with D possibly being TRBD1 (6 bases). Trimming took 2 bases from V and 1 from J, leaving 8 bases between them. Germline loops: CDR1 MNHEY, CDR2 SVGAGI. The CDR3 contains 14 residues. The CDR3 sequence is CASSYVTGNTEAFF. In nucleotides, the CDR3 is TGTGCCAGCAGTTACGTGACAGGGAACACTGAAGCTTTCTTT.

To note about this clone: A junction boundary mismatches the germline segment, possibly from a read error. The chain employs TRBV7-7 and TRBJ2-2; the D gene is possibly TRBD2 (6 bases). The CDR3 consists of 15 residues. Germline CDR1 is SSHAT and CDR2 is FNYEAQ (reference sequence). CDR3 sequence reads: CASSPHSGNTGELFF. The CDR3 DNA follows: TGTGCTAGCAGCCCTCATAGCGGGAACACCGGGGAGCTGTTTTTT.

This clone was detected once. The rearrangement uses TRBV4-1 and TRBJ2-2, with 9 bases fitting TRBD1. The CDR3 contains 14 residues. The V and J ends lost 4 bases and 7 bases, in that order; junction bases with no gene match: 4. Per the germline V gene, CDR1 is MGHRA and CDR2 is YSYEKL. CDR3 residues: CASSPQGAGGELFF. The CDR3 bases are TGCGCCAGCAGCCCACAGGGGGCCGGCGGGGAGCTGTTTTTT.

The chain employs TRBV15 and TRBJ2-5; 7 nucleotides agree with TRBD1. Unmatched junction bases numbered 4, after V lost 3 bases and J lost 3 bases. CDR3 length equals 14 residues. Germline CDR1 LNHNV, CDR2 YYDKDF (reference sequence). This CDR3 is CATSSDREKETQYF. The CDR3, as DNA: TGTGCCACCAGCAGCGACAGGGAAAAAGAGACCCAGTACTTC.

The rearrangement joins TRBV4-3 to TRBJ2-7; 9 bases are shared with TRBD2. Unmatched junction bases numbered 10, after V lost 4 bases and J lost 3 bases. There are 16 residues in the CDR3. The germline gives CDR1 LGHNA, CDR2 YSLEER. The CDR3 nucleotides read TGCGCCAGCAGCCGCGGAAAAGCGGGAGGAGTCTACGAGCAGTACTTC. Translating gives CASSRGKAGGVYEQYF.

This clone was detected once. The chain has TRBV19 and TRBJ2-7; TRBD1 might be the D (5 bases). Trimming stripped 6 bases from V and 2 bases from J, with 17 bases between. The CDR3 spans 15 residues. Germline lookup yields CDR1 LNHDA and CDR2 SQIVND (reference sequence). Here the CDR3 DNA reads TGTGCCAGTAGCGCCTGGGGCGCTCGGACCTACGAGCAGTACTTC. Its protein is CASSAWGARTYEQYF.